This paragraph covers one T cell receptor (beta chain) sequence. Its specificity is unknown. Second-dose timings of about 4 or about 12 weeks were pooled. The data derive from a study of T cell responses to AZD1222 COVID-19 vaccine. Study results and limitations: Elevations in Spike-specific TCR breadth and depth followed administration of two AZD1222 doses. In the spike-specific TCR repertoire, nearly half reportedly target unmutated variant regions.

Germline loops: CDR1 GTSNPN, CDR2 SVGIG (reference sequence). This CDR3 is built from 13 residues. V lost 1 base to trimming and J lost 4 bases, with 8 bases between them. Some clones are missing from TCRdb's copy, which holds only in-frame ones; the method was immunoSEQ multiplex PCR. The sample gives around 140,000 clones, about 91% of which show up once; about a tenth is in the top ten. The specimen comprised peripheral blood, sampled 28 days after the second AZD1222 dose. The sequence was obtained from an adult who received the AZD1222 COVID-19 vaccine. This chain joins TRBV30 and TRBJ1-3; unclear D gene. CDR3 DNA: TGTGCCTGGAGTGGCAGATTGGGAAACACCATATATTTT. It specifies CAWSGRLGNTIYF.